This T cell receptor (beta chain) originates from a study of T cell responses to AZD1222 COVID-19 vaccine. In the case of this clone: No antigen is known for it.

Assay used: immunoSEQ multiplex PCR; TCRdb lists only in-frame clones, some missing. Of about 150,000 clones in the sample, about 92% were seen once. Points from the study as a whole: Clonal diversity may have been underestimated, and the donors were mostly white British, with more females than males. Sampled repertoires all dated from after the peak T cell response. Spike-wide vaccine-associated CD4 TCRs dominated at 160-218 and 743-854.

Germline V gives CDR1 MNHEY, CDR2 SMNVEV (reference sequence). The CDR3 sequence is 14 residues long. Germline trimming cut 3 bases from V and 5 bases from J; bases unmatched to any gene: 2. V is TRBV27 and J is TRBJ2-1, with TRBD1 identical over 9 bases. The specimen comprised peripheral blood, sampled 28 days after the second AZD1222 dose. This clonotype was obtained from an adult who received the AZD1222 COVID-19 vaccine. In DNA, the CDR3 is TGTGCCAGCAGTTTCGGGACAGGGAACAATGAGCAGTTCTTC. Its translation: CASSFGTGNNEQFF.